The T cell receptor (beta chain) under discussion was sequenced for a study of Ad26.COV2.S vaccination and SARS-CoV-2 variants. The treatment was: roughly 20 received Ad26.COV2.S at low or high dose, single or two shots; roughly 5 received placebo; per-sample allocation not given. The study sampled participants on day 63 after the first vaccine or placebo injection. V lost 2 bases, J lost 0 bases, and 8 bases lay in between. Germline CDR1 is LNHDA and CDR2 is SQIVND (reference sequence). This CDR3 region has 16 residues. Assay: immunoSEQ multiplex PCR; the TCRdb copy retains only in-frame clones and omits some. The data contain about 260,000 clones, 87% of them singletons.

The sequence derives from a person aged 18-60 years who received the Ad26.COV2.S COVID-19 vaccine or a placebo. The material was peripheral blood, obtained in a trial of Ad26.COV2.S vaccine versus placebo. The chain has TRBV19 and TRBJ2-6; D unclear. CDR3 in amino acids: CASSIKGNSGANVLTF. In DNA, the CDR3 is TGTGCCAGTAGTATAAAAGGGAACTCTGGGGCCAACGTCCTGACTTTC.